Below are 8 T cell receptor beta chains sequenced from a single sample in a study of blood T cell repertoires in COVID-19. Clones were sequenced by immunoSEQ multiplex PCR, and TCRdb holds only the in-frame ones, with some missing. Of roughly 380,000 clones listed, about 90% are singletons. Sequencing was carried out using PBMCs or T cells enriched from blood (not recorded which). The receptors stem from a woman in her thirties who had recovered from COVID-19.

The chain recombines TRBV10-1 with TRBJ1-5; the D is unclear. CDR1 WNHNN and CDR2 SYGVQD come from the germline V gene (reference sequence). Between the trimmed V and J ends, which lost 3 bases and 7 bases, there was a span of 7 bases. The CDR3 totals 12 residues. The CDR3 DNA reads TGCGCCAGCAGTGAAAACTCCCAGCCCCAGCATTTT. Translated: CASSENSQPQHF.

CDR3 in DNA: TGTGCCAGCACACCGGGACTTTTCTATGGCTACACCTTC. This codes for CASTPGLFYGYTF. The rearrangement uses TRBV2 and TRBJ1-2; possibly TRBD1 for D (5 bases). Trimming took off 7 bases at V and 4 bases at J, with 13 bases between the two ends. The germline V gene encodes CDR1 SNHLY and CDR2 FYNNEI. The CDR3 length is 13 residues.

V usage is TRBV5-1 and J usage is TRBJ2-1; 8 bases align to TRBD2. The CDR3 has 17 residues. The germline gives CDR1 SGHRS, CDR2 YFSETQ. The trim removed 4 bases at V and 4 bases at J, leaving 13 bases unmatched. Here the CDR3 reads CASSPSVGSGVYNEQFF. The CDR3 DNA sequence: TGCGCCAGCAGCCCCTCGGTCGGTAGCGGGGTATACAATGAGCAGTTCTTC.

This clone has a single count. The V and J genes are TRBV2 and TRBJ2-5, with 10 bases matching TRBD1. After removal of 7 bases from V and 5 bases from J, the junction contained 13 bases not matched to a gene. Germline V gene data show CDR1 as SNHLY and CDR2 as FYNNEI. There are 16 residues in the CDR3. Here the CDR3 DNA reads TGTGCCAGCACCAATCCCGGGACAGGGGATTGGGAGACCCAGTACTTC. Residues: CASTNPGTGDWETQYF.

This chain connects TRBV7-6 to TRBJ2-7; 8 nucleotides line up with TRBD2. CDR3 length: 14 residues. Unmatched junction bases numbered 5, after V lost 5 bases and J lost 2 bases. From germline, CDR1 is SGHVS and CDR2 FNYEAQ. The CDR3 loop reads CASSQLADPYEQYF. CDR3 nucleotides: TGTGCCAGCAGCCAACTAGCGGACCCCTACGAGCAGTACTTC.

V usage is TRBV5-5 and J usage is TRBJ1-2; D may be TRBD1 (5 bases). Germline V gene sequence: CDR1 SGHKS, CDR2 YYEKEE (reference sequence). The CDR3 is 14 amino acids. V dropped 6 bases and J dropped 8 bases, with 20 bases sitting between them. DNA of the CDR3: TGTGCCAGCACCCTCGACAGCACCCCAAGGGGCTACACCTTC. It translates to CASTLDSTPRGYTF.

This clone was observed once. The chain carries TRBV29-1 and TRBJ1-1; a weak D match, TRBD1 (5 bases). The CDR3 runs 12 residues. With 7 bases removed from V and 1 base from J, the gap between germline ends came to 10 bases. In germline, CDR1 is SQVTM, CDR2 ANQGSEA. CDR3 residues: CSASTANTEAFF. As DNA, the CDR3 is TGCAGCGCGTCGACAGCGAACACTGAAGCTTTCTTT.

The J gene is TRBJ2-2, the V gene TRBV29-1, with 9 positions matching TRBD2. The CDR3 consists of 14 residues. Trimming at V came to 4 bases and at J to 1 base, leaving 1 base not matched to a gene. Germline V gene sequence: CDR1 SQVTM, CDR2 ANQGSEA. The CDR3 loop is CSVGLAVNTGELFF. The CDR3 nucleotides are TGCAGCGTTGGACTAGCGGTGAACACCGGGGAGCTGTTTTTT.